This TCR beta chain was captured by sequencing in a study of blood T cell repertoires in COVID-19. Overall study context: Spain, Italy and the United States supplied samples that represented acute and convalescent COVID-19. T cells, B-cell-depleted T cells, or PBMCs provided the cDNA or gDNA that served as material.

Methods used by the authors: Nucleated cell number was recorded as an estimate derived from reference gene primer amplification. Profiled with immunoSEQ multiplex PCR; TCRdb holds only in-frame clones, not every one. The D gene and trimming were derived from the DNA, and the V and J assignments and clone size from that table. The data show 25,000 to 30,000 clones, around 89% seen once. The ends were cut back, 5 bases at V and 8 bases at J, with 6 bases in the middle. CDR3 length equals 11 residues. Germline V lookup: CDR1 SEHNR, CDR2 FQNEAQ (reference sequence). The TCR sequence derives from a human donor in a cohort sampled during active COVID-19. Sample: peripheral blood. The chain links TRBV7-9 to TRBJ1-4; D not certain. DNA of the CDR3: TGTGCCAGCAGCGCGCGAGAAAAACTGTTTTTT. Amino acid sequence: CASSAREKLFF.